This T cell receptor (beta chain) is drawn from a study of PD-L1 blockade in urothelial cancer. About the research overall: Atezolizumab was started by patients at some point between 2012 and 2014 at 1,200 mg intravenously every 3 weeks. Twenty-five out of 29 patients were men whose urothelial cancer was bladder-origin. Study-level findings and limits: Durable-benefit patients showed greater tumor-associated blood clone expansion at 3 weeks.

Assay used: immunoSEQ multiplex PCR; TCRdb lists only in-frame clones, some missing. Of 40,000 to 45,000 clones listed, roughly four fifths were seen once; the top ten hold roughly 15%. Trimming took off 3 bases at V and 2 bases at J, with 12 bases between the two ends. Per germline, CDR1 MNHNS and CDR2 SASEGT. The CDR3 is made up of 15 amino acids. With regard to this clone: Its antigen is still unknown.

As for time point: peripheral blood 6 weeks after treatment start. The sample consisted of PBMCs, taken around atezolizumab (anti-PD-L1) treatment. This sequence originates from a man in his sixties with urothelial cancer. The chain has TRBV6-1 and TRBJ2-3, with a weak D call TRBD2 (6 bases). In DNA form, the CDR3 reads TGTGCCAGCAGTGAGCCGGGACTCGTCACAGATACGCAGTATTTT. Its protein product is CASSEPGLVTDTQYF.